The subject of this entry is one TCR beta chain. TCRdb keeps only in-frame clones here, not all; method: immunoSEQ multiplex PCR. The sample contains roughly 3,500 clones, 60% to 85% of which appear only once. These data originate in a study of immune cell composition in non-small cell lung cancer. This CDR3 has 14 amino acids. The V gene's germline CDR1 is ENHRY and CDR2 SYGVKD. V dropped 6 bases and J dropped 1 base, with 12 bases sitting between them. This receptor was taken from a human donor with non-small cell lung cancer. This chain connects TRBV10-3 to TRBJ1-1; D is possibly TRBD1 (5 bases). Input material: lung tumor tissue. The CDR3, as DNA: TGTGCCATCAGGACCTCTCAGGGGAACACTGAAGCTTTCTTT. Translated, it gives CAIRTSQGNTEAFF.